Listed below are T cell receptor beta chains from one sample, sequenced in a study of Ad26.COV2.S vaccination and SARS-CoV-2 variants. TCRdb's table, derived via immunoSEQ multiplex PCR, lists solely in-frame clones and lacks some. The sample yields about 370,000 clones, approximately 91% seen once. Sequencing was performed on peripheral blood, taken in a trial of Ad26.COV2.S vaccine versus placebo. The source of these receptors is a person aged 18 to 59 who received the Ad26.COV2.S COVID-19 vaccine or a placebo. Both conserved end residues are part of each CDR3. The D gene is left open where the match is weak. Clone size appears in some rows only: once, few, many, or a class for an expanded clone.

>TRBJ2-5|TRBV15|11|.|.
CATSRSLTQYF
TGTGCCACCAGCAGATCACTGACCCAGTACTTC
>TRBJ2-5|TRBV5-4|16|.|TRBD2
CASSLELSGSRETQYF
TGTGCCAGCAGCTTGGAGCTGAGCGGGAGTAGGGAGACCCAGTACTTC
>TRBJ2-7|TRBV5-1|15|.|TRBD1
CASRVGQGFSYEQYF
TGCGCCAGCAGAGTGGGACAGGGATTCTCCTACGAGCAGTACTTC
>TRBJ2-1|TRBV7-9|17|.|.
CASSLGEAASSYNEQFF
TGTGCCAGCAGCTTAGGGGAGGCCGCTAGCTCCTACAATGAGCAGTTCTTC
>TRBJ1-1|TRBV25-1|11|.|.
CASSEGTKAFF
TGTGCCAGCAGTGAAGGGACGAAAGCTTTCTTT
>TRBJ2-3|TRBV10-3|16|few|.
CAISESGADPTDTQYF
TGTGCCATCAGTGAGTCCGGTGCGGATCCTACAGATACGCAGTATTTT
>TRBJ2-1|TRBV5-4|19|.|TRBD2
CASSLGGLAGRSSYNEQFF
TGTGCCAGCAGCTTGGGGGGACTAGCGGGACGAAGCTCCTACAATGAGCAGTTCTTC
>TRBJ1-3|TRBV30|12|few|.
CAWSVRFHTIYF
TGTGCCTGGAGTGTAAGATTTCACACCATATATTTT
>TRBJ2-7|TRBV27|14|.|TRBD2
CASRAGTTSYEQYF
TGTGCCAGCAGGGCCGGGACTACCTCCTACGAGCAGTACTTC
>TRBJ2-7|TRBV9|14|.|TRBD1
CASSGGQAHYEQYF
TGTGCCAGCAGCGGAGGACAGGCCCACTACGAGCAGTACTTC
>TRBJ2-1|TRBV18|18|.|TRBD2
CASSSTGPQGLAPMIGFF
TGTGCCAGCTCATCGACAGGCCCCCAAGGACTAGCGCCTATGATCGGGTTCTTC
>TRBJ1-2|TRBV7-9|12|.|.
CASSDKLYGYTF
TGTGCCAGCAGCGACAAGTTATATGGCTACACCTTC
>TRBJ1-1|TRBV5-1|13|.|.
CASSPQENTEAFF
TGCGCCAGCAGCCCCCAGGAGAACACTGAAGCTTTCTTT
>TRBJ1-6|TRBV28|16|.|.
CASSSESGTRHSPLHF
TGTGCCAGCAGTTCTGAATCCGGGACCCGCCATTCACCCCTCCACTTT
>TRBJ2-7|TRBV14|21|.|TRBD1
CASSRRDRDLLRSEFSGEQYF
TGTGCCAGCAGTCGCCGGGACAGGGACCTCTTACGAAGTGAGTTTTCTGGAGAGCAGTACTTC
>TRBJ2-7|TRBV24-1|13|.|.
CATSRPGDSEQYF
TGTGCCACCAGCCGGCCAGGGGATTCCGAGCAGTACTTC
>TRBJ2-3|TRBV15|16|.|.
CATLDAWRGSTDTQYF
TGTGCCACCCTTGACGCGTGGCGGGGCAGCACAGATACGCAGTATTTT
>TRBJ2-7|TRBV27|15|.|TRBD1
CASKPADRGGYEQYF
TGTGCCAGCAAACCAGCGGACAGGGGAGGGTACGAGCAGTACTTC
>TRBJ2-5|TRBV24-1|12|once|.
CATSGGTETQYF
TGTGCCACCAGTGGGGGGACAGAGACCCAGTACTTC
>TRBJ2-5|TRBV6-1|14|.|TRBD1
CASSDRDRGETQYF
TGTGCCAGCAGTGACCGGGACAGGGGAGAGACCCAGTACTTC
>TRBJ2-7|TRBV6-5|12|.|TRBD1
CASKGQGYEQYF
TGTGCCAGCAAGGGACAGGGGTACGAGCAGTACTTC
>TRBJ2-5|TRBV28|15|.|.
CASSWAGRAKETQYF
TGTGCCAGCAGTTGGGCGGGGCGAGCGAAGGAGACCCAGTACTTC
>TRBJ2-7|TRBV10-1|14|.|.
CASSRGFSGYEQYF
TGCGCCAGCAGTAGGGGGTTTAGCGGTTACGAGCAGTACTTC
>TRBJ2-2|TRBV5-4|17|.|.
CASSLWGATRGTGELFF
TGTGCCAGCAGCTTGTGGGGGGCGACTAGAGGGACCGGGGAGCTGTTTTTT
>TRBJ1-2|TRBV30|15|.|.
CAWSVPGRFPYGYTF
TGTGCCTGGAGTGTACCGGGACGATTCCCCTATGGCTACACCTTC
>TRBJ2-5|TRBV12-3/TRBV12-4|13|.|.
CASRSQGAKTQYF
TGTGCCAGCAGGTCACAGGGCGCGAAGACCCAGTACTTC
>TRBJ1-1|TRBV11-1|17|.|.
CASSLAHRGVMNTEAFF
TGTGCCAGCAGCTTAGCACATCGGGGTGTTATGAACACTGAAGCTTTCTTT